This TCR beta chain was retrieved from a study of control samples from healthy donors and cancer patients. Germline V gives CDR1 LGHNA, CDR2 YNFKEQ. The CDR3 has 15 residues. The V segment lost 1 base and the J segment 6 bases; nucleotides outside the gene matches: 3. Data came from immunoSEQ multiplex PCR; TCRdb stores just in-frame clones and leaves some out. The sample yields around 180,000 clones, 70% to 90% seen once. The sequence came from a woman aged 25 to 45 in good health. The sequencing input was blood. The chain combines TRBV4-2 with TRBJ2-2; 9 bases agree with TRBD2. CDR3 in amino acids: CASSQVAGGPGELFF. CDR3 coding DNA: TGTGCCAGCAGCCAAGTTGCGGGAGGGCCCGGGGAGCTGTTTTTT.